This TCR beta chain was obtained from a study of shared clonotypes between healthy human individuals. This clone was counted a single time. The target antigen is unknown. The repertoire was sequenced with immunoSEQ multiplex PCR; TCRdb's copy has only in-frame clones and lacks some. The table has some 2.4 million clones, roughly 93% seen once. This CDR3 has 12 amino acids. After removal of 8 bases from V and 7 bases from J, the junction contained 3 bases not matched to a gene. Germline-derived CDR1 and CDR2 are SNHLY and FYNNEI. Donors had no recently reported acute infections or vaccinations and were HIV-negative. Overall study findings and caveats: Clonotype sharing among donors, it was expected, would be affected by sequencing depth. Clonotypes shared by all four sorted-subset donors had higher generation probabilities than non-shared clonotypes. In having few donors, the study represented limited genetic and exposure-history diversity.

Sequencing was done on a sample of naive CD4+ T cells from PBMCs. Subset meaning: CD45RA+ positively selected. The V gene is TRBV2, the J gene TRBJ1-4; TRBD1 aligns across 8 bases. The receptor comes from a man aged 18 to 29 in good health. Some clones in this sample may be carry-over from other donors' samples. CDR3 in amino acids: CASRQGSEKLFF. CDR3 coding DNA: TGTGCCAGCCGACAGGGGAGTGAAAAACTGTTTTTT.